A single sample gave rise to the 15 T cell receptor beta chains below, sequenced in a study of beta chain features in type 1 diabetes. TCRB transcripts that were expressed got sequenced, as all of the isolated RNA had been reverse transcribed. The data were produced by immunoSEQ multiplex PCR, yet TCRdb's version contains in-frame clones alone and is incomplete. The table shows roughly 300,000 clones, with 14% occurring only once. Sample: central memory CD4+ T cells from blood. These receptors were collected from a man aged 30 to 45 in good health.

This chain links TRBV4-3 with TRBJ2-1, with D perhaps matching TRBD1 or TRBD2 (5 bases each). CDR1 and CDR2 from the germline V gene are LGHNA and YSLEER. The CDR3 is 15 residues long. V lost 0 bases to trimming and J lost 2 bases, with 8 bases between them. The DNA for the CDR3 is TGCGCCAGCAGCCAAGAAGTGGGACCCTACAATGAGCAGTTCTTC. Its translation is CASSQEVGPYNEQFF.

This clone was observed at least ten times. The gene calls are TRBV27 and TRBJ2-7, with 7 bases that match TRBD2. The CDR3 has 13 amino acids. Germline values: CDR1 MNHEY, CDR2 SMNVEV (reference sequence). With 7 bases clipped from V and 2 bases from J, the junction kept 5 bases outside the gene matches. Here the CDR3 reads CASTTAGAYEQYF. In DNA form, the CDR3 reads TGTGCCAGCACCACGGCGGGGGCCTACGAGCAGTACTTC.

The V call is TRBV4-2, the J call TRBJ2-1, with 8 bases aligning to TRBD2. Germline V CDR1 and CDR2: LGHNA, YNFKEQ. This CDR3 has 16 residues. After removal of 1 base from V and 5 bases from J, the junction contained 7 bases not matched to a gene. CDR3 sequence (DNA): TGTGCCAGCAGCCAAGGTTCTCGGGGGGGCAACAATGAGCAGTTCTTC. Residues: CASSQGSRGGNNEQFF.

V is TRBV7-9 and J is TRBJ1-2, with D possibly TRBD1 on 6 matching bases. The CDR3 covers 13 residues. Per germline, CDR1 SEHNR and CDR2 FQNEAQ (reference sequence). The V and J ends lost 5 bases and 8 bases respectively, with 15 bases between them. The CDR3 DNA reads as TGTGCCAGCAGCGGGACAAATCGAGAGGGCTACACCTTC. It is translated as CASSGTNREGYTF. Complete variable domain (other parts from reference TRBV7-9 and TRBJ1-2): DTGVSQNPRHKITKRGQNVTFRCDPISEHNRLYWYRQTLGQGPEFLTYFQNEAQLEKSRLLSDRFSAERPKGSFSTLEIQRTEQGDSAMYLCASSGTNREGYTFGSGTRLTVV.

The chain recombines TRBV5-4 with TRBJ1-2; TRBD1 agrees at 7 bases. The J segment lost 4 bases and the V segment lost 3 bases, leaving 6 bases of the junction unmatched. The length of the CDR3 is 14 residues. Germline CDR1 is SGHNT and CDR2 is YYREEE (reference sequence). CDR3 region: CASSSGQAGYGYTF. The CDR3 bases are TGTGCCAGCAGCTCCGGACAGGCGGGCTATGGCTACACCTTC.

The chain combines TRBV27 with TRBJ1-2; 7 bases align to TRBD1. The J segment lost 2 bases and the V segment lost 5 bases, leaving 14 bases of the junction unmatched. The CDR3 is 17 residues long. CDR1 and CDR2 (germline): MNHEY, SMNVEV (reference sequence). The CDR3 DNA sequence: TGTGCCAGCAGTCTGTCCCCCTCCGGGACAGCCAACTATGGCTACACCTTC. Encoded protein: CASSLSPSGTANYGYTF.

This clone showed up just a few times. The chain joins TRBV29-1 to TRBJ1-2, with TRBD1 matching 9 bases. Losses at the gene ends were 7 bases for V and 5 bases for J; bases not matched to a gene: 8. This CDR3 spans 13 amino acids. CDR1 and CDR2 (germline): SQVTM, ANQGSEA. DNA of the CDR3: TGCAGCGCCAAAATCGGACAGGGGTATGGCTACACCTTC. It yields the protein CSAKIGQGYGYTF.

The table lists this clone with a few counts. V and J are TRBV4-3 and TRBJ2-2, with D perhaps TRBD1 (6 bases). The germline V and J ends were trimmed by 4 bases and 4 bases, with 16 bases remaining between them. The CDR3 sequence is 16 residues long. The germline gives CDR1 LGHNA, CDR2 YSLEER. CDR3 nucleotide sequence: TGCGCCAGCAGCCTAGAAACAGGGTCGGGCACCGGGGAGCTGTTTTTT. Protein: CASSLETGSGTGELFF.

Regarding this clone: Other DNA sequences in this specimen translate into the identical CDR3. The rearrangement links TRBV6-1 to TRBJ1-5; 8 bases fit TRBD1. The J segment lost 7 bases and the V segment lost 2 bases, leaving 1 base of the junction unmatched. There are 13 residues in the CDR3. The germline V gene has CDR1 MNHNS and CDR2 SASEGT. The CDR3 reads CASSETGGQPQHF. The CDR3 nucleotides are TGTGCCAGCAGTGAAACAGGGGGACAGCCCCAGCATTTT.

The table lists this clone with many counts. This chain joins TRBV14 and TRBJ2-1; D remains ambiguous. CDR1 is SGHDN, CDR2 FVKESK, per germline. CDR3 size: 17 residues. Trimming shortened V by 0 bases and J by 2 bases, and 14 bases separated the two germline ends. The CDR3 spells CASSQEPSPGPYNEQFF. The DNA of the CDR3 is TGTGCCAGCAGCCAAGAACCCTCCCCTGGGCCCTACAATGAGCAGTTCTTC.

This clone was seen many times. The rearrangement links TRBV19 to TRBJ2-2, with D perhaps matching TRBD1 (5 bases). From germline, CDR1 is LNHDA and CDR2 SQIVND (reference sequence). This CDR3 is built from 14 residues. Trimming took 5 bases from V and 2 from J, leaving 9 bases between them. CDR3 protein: CASSETANTGELFF. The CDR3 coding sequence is TGTGCCAGTAGTGAGACAGCCAACACCGGGGAGCTGTTTTTT.

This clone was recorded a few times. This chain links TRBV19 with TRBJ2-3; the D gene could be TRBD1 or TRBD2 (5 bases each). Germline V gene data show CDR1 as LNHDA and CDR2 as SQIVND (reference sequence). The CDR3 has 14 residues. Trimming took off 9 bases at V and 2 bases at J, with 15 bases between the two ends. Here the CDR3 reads CASRGGAPTDTQYF. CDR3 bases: TGTGCCAGCCGGGGTGGGGCCCCCACAGATACGCAGTATTTT.

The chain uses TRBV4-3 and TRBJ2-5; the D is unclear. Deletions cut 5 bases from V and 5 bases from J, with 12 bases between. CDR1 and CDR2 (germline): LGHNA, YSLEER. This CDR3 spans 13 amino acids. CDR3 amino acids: CASSIEVGETQYF. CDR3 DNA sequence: TGCGCCAGCAGCATAGAGGTGGGGGAGACCCAGTACTTC.

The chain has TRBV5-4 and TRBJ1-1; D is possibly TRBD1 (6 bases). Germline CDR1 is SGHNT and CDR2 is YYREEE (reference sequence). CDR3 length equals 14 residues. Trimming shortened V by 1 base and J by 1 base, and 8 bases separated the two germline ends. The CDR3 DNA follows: TGTGCCAGCAGCTTGACAGGGCCGAACACTGAAGCTTTCTTT. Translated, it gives CASSLTGPNTEAFF.

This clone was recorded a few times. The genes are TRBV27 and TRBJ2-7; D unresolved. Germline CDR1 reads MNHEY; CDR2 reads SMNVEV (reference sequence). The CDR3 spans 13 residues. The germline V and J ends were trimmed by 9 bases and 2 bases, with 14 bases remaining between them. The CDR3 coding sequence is TGTGCCAGTAGGACCCGGGCCACCTACGAGCAGTACTTC. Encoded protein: CASRTRATYEQYF.